This TCR beta chain originates from a study of blood T cell repertoires in COVID-19 (dated by TCRdb to between 2020 and 2021). About the study as a whole: Samples covering the acute and convalescent phases of COVID-19 were provided by collaborators in the United States, Italy and Spain. The material from the prospective study consisted of cDNA or gDNA derived from T cells, B-cell-depleted T cells, or PBMCs. The dataset comprised deeply sampled blood TCRbeta repertoires from subjects exposed to, actively infected with, or recovered from COVID-19. The repertoires were made available in a free public database intended to serve as a resource for research on the immune response to SARS-CoV-2. Samples came from the ongoing ImmuneRACE study (first 160 participants) plus 1,254 subjects from 6 global collaborators. Nearly every sample came with metadata listing a de-identified subject ID, COVID-19 status, age in years and sex. Where available, HLA class I and class II types were obtained from metadata supplied by the sample provider rather than from assay-based typing. General findings and caveats noted by the study authors: The amount of clinical and demographic metadata varied by source and participant and was provided uncurated.

TCRbeta CDR3 regions were amplified from genomic DNA by means of the immunoSEQ Assay, a bias-controlled multiplex PCR. For the original study's pipeline: The number of nucleated cells in each sample was estimated from the amplification of reference gene primers within the assay. To quantify the absolute abundance of each unique TCRbeta CDR3 rearrangement, sequence reads were collapsed and filtered. For each sample, productive Simpson clonality was calculated as the square root of Simpson's diversity index over productive rearrangements. TCRdb's version of the immuneACCESS table is confined to in-frame rearrangements and falls short of the full clone set. An unresolved V gene accounts for under half of the shortfall where checked; the remainder is of unknown origin. That table furnishes V, J and clone size, whereas the DNA furnished D and trimming. This sample is represented by a few hundred thousand clones; about 89% of them were singletons. Approximately 4.2% of the sample lies in the top ten.

From cysteine to phenylalanine, the CDR3 is 14 amino acids long. Kept here is only the CDR3 DNA, which spans 42 bases and is read in frame from base 1. The V end loses 2 bases and the J end loses 4 bases, and a stretch of 11 bases separates them. Sequences MDHEN (CDR1) and SYDVKM (CDR2) are obtained from the germline V gene. For this clone: No cognate antigen has been identified for it. Per-nucleotide qualities are absent, and no much larger clonotype sits a single base away.

Participants in the prospective study were enrolled through a virtual design, were aged 18 to 89 years, and lived in under 25 United States geographic areas. In the prospective study, cohorts were assigned on the basis of participant-reported clinical history obtained from a screening survey and a study questionnaire. ImmuneRACE Cohort 3 recovered participants were defined by two consecutive negative NP/OP PCR tests, healthcare professional clearance, or symptom resolution. Mobile phlebotomists in the prospective study collected whole blood, serum and a nasopharyngeal or oropharyngeal swab from every participant. Participants in the prospective study had the option to provide additional blood draws and questionnaires over a 2-month period. Prospective study blood samples were shipped either frozen or at room temperature before DNA extraction.

The sample comprised PBMCs or T cells enriched from blood (not recorded which). This TCR derives from a woman in her twenties or thirties who had recovered from COVID-19. Here the chain combines TRBV28 and TRBJ1-2, with no reliable assignment of the D segment. The bases read TGTGCCAGCAGTTTAGATTCTCGGTCCTATGGCTACACCTTC. It codes for CASSLDSRSYGYTF.